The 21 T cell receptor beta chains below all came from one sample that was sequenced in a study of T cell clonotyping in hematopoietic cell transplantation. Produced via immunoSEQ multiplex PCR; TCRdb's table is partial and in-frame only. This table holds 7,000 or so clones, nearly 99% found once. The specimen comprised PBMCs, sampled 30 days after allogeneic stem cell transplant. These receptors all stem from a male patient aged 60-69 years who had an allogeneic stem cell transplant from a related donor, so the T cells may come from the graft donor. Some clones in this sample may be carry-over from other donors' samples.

Here the CDR3 DNA reads TGTGCCAGCAGCTTAGCCAGGGGCACTGAAGCTTTCTTT. Translating it yields CASSLARGTEAFF. This rearrangement joins TRBV11-2 to TRBJ1-1; tentative D call: TRBD1 (6 bases). The V end lost 1 base, the J end lost 4 bases, and 7 bases lay between the germline ends. Germline V CDR1 and CDR2: SGHAT, FQNNGV. The CDR3 length is 13 residues.

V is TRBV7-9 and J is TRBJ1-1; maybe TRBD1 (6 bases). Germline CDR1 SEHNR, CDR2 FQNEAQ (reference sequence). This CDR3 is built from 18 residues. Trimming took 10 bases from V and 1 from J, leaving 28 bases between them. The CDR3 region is CAIQGLRGQGMTNTEAFF. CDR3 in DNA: TGTGCCATCCAAGGACTCCGGGGGCAGGGGATGACGAACACTGAAGCTTTCTTT. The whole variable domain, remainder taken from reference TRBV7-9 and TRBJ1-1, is DTGVSQNPRHKITKRGQNVTFRCDPISEHNRLYWYRQTLGQGPEFLTYFQNEAQLEKSRLLSDRFSAERPKGSFSTLEIQRTEQGDSAMYLCAIQGLRGQGMTNTEAFFGQGTRLTVV.

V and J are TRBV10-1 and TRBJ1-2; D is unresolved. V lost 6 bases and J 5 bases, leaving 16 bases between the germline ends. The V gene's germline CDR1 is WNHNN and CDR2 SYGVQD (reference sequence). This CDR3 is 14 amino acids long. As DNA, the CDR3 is TGCGCCAGCAGGTTGGACCAAGGGCAGTATGGCTACACCTTC. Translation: CASRLDQGQYGYTF.

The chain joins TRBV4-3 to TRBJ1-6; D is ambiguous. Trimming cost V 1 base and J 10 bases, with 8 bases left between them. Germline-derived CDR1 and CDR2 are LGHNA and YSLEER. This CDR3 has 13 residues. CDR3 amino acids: CASSQGLGSPLHF. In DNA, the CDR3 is TGCGCCAGCAGCCAAGGACTCGGATCACCCCTCCACTTT.

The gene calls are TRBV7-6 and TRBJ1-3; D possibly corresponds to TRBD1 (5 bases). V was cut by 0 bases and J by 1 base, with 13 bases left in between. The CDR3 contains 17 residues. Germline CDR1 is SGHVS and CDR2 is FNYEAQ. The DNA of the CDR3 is TGTGCCAGCAGCTTAGCGTCGGGGGTACAATCTGGAAACACCATATATTTT. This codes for CASSLASGVQSGNTIYF. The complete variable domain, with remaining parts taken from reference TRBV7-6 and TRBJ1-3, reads GAGVSQSPRYKVTKRGQDVALRCDPISGHVSLYWYRQALGQGPEFLTYFNYEAQQDKSGLPNDRFSAERPEGSISTLTIQRTEQRDSAMYRCASSLASGVQSGNTIYFGEGSWLTVV.

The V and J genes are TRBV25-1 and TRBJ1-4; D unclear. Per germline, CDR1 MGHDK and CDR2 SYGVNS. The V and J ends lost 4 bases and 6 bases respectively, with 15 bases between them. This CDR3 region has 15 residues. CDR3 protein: CASSGPAVRDEKLFF. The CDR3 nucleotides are TGTGCCAGCAGTGGACCCGCGGTCCGGGATGAAAAACTGTTTTTT. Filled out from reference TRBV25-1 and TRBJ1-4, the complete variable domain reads EADIYQTPRYLVIGTGKKITLECSQTMGHDKMYWYQQDPGMELHLIHYSYGVNSTEKGDLSSESTVSRIRTEHFPLTLESARPSHTSQYLCASSGPAVRDEKLFFGSGTQLSVL.

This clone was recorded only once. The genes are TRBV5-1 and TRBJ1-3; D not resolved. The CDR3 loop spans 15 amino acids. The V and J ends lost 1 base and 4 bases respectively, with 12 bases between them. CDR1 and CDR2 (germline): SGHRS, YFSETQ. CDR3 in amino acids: CASSLSTQGGNTIYF. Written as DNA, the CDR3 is TGCGCCAGCAGCTTGTCGACCCAAGGAGGAAACACCATATATTTT. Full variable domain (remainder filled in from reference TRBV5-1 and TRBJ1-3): KAGVTQTPRYLIKTRGQQVTLSCSPISGHRSVSWYQQTPGQGLQFLFEYFSETQRNKGNFPGRFSGRQFSNSRSEMNVSTLELGDSALYLCASSLSTQGGNTIYFGEGSWLTVV.

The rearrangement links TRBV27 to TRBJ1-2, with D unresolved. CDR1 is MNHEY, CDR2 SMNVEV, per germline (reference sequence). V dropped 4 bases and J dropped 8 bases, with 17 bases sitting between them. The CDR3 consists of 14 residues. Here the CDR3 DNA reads TGTGCCAGCAGTTCGCGGACCCTCGTGGAGGGCTACACCTTC. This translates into CASSSRTLVEGYTF.

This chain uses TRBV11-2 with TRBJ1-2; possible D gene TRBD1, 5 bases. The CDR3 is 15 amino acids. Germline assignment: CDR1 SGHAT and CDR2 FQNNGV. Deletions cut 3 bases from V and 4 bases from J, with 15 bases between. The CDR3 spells CASSFSRVGPYGYTF. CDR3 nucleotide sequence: TGTGCCAGCAGCTTCTCCAGGGTAGGGCCCTATGGCTACACCTTC.

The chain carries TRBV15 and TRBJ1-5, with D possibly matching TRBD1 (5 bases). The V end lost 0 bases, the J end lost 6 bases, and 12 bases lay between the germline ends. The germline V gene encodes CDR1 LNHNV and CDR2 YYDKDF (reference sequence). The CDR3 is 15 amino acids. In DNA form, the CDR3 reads TGTGCCACCAGCAGAGACGGGACCAAGATTCAGCCCCAGCATTTT. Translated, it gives CATSRDGTKIQPQHF.

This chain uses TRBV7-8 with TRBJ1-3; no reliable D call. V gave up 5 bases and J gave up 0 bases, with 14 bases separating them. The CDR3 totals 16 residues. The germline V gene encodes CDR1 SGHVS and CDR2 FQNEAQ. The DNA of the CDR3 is TGTGCCAGCAGCAGGTTCACAGTTTTCTCTGGAAACACCATATATTTT. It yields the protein CASSRFTVFSGNTIYF.

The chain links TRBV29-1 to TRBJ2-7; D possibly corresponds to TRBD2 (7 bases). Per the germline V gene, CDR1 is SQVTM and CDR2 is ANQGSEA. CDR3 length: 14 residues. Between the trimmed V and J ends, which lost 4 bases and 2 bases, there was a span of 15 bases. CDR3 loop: CSVGGGQIAYEQYF. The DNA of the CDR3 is TGCAGCGTTGGGGGGGGACAAATCGCCTACGAGCAGTACTTC.

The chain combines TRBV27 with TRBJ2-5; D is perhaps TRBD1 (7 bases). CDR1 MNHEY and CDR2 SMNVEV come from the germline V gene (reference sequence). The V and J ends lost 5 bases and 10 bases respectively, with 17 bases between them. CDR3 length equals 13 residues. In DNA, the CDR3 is TGTGCCAGCAGTCCTGACAGGGAGGAAGGCCAGTACTTC. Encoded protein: CASSPDREEGQYF.

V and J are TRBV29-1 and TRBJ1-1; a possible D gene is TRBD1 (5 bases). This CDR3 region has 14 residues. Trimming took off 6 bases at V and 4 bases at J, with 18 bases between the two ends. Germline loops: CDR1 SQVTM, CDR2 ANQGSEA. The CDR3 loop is CSVEIGGGGTEAFF. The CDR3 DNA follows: TGCAGCGTGGAGATAGGTGGGGGGGGCACTGAAGCTTTCTTT.

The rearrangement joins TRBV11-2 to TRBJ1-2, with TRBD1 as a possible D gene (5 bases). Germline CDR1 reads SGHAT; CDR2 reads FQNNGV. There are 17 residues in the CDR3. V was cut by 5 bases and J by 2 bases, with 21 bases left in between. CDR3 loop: CASSALTGSRGNYGYTF. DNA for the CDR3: TGTGCCAGCAGCGCACTAACCGGGAGTCGGGGGAACTATGGCTACACCTTC. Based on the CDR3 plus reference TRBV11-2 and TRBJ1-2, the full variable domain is EAGVAQSPRYKIIEKRQSVAFWCNPISGHATLYWYQQILGQGPKLLIQFQNNGVVDDSQLPKDRFSAERLKGVDSTLKIQPAKLEDSAVYLCASSALTGSRGNYGYTFGSGTRLTVV.

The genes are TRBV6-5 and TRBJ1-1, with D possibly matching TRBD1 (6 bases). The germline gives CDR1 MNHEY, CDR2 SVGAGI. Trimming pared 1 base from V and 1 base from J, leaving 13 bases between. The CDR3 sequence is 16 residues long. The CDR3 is CASSYFLQGGNTEAFF. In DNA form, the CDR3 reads TGTGCCAGCAGTTACTTCCTACAGGGCGGGAACACTGAAGCTTTCTTT.

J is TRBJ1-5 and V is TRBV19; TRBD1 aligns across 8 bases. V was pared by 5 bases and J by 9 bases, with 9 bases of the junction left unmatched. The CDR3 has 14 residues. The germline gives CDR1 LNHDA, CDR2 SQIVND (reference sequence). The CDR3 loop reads CASSQATGDGPQHF. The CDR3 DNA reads TGTGCCAGTAGTCAGGCGACAGGGGATGGGCCCCAGCATTTT.

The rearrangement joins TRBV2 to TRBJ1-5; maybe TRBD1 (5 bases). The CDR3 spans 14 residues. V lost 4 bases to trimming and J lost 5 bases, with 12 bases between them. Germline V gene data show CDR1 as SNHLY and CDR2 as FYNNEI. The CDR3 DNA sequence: TGTGCCAGCAGTGGAGTTGGGGCGCATCAGCCCCAGCATTTT. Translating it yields CASSGVGAHQPQHF. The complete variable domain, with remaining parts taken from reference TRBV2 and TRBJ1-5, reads EPEVTQTPSHQVTQMGQEVILRCVPISNHLYFYWYRQILGQKVEFLVSFYNNEISEKSEIFDDQFSVERPDGSNFTLKIRSTKLEDSAMYFCASSGVGAHQPQHFGDGTRLSIL.

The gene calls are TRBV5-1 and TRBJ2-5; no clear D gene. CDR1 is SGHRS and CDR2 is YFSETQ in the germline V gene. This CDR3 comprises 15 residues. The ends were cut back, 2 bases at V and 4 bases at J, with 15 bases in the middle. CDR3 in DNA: TGCGCCAGCAGCTTAGGATTCCGGGTCTCAGAGACCCAGTACTTC. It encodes CASSLGFRVSETQYF.

CDR3 sequence reads: CASSSKQGLAKNIQYF. CDR3 in DNA: TGTGCCAGCAGCTCTAAACAGGGATTAGCCAAAAACATTCAGTACTTC. The rearrangement uses TRBV5-4 and TRBJ2-4, with D perhaps TRBD1 (6 bases). V lost 3 bases and J lost 0, with 13 bases in between. CDR3 length: 16 residues. The germline V gene has CDR1 SGHNT and CDR2 YYREEE (reference sequence).

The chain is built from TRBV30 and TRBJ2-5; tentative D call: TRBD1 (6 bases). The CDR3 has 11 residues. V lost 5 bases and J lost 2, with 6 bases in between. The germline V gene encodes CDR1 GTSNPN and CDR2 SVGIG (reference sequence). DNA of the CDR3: TGTGCCTGGGGACAGCAAGAGACCCAGTACTTC. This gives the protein CAWGQQETQYF. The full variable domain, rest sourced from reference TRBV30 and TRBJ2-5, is SQTIHQWPATLVQPVGSPLSLECTVEGTSNPNLYWYRQAAGRGLQLLFYSVGIGQISSEVPQNLSASRPQDRQFILSSKKLLLSDSGFYLCAWGQQETQYFGPGTRLLVL.